This TCR beta chain was captured by sequencing in a study of memory B cells and T cells in multiple sclerosis. Whole-study findings and limits: Compartments had unequal clone-set sizes, affecting shared clonotype counts.

Germline loops: CDR1 ENHRY, CDR2 SYGVKD. With 3 bases clipped from V and 5 bases from J, the junction kept 4 bases outside the gene matches. This CDR3 region has 14 residues. After stimulus-free culture, autoproliferating CFSE-dim and non-proliferating CFSE-high T cells were sequenced separately. Roughly 5x10^7 CFSE-labeled PBMCs were cultured less than 8 days unstimulated, then replicate wells were pooled. CFSE at around 0.5 uM labeled the PBMCs, which were then cultured unstimulated. This clone was detected only once. Antigen unknown. Assay used: immunoSEQ multiplex PCR; TCRdb lists only in-frame clones, some missing. The table includes 30,000 or so clones, more than 70% detected once.

This chain links TRBV10-3 with TRBJ2-3; TRBD2 matches 8 bases. This TCR was recovered from a human donor with multiple sclerosis. Sequenced material: PBMCs from blood kept in culture. The CDR3 loop is CAISDPGGQDTQYF. Written as DNA, the CDR3 is TGTGCCATCAGTGATCCGGGGGGGCAAGATACGCAGTATTTT.